The 18 T cell receptor beta chains below all came from one sample that was sequenced in a study of OX40 agonist ivuxolimab in advanced cancers. Some clones are missing from TCRdb's copy, which holds only in-frame ones; the method was immunoSEQ multiplex PCR. The sample contains 50,000 to 65,000 clones, about 81% of which appear only once. Source: CD4+ or CD8+ T cells sorted from blood, taken in a trial of the OX40 agonist ivuxolimab. Every receptor here comes from an adult with an advanced solid tumor such as melanoma, head and neck, liver or kidney cancer.

The V call is TRBV12-5, the J call TRBJ2-7; a weak D match, TRBD2 (5 bases). Germline CDR1 LGHNT, CDR2 FRNRAP. V was pared by 4 bases and J by 7 bases, with 14 bases between. CDR3 size: 13 residues. The CDR3 nucleotides read TGTGCTAGTGGTTCAGCCCCGGCGGGTGAGCAGTACTTC. This codes for CASGSAPAGEQYF.

In DNA form, the CDR3 reads TGTGCCAGCAGCCAAGTAAGGACAGAGAACACCGGGGAGCTGTTTTTT. It codes for CASSQVRTENTGELFF. The chain joins TRBV4-2 to TRBJ2-2, with a weak D call TRBD1 (6 bases). Germline values: CDR1 LGHNA, CDR2 YNFKEQ. The CDR3 extends over 16 amino acids. The germline V and J ends were trimmed by 1 base and 1 base, with 10 bases remaining between them.

This clone was seen a handful of times. The rearrangement joins TRBV7-9 to TRBJ2-7; perhaps TRBD1 as D (6 bases). There are 14 residues in the CDR3. The V and J ends lost 7 bases and 6 bases respectively, with 19 bases between them. Germline lookup yields CDR1 SEHNR and CDR2 FQNEAQ (reference sequence). The CDR3 here is CASNDRGGYGEQYF. CDR3 nucleotides: TGTGCCAGCAACGACCGAGGGGGTTACGGCGAGCAGTACTTC. The entire variable domain, with the rest obtained from reference TRBV7-9 and TRBJ2-7, is as follows: DTGVSQNPRHKITKRGQNVTFRCDPISEHNRLYWYRQTLGQGPEFLTYFQNEAQLEKSRLLSDRFSAERPKGSFSTLEIQRTEQGDSAMYLCASNDRGGYGEQYFGPGTRLTVT.

This clone was picked up one time. This chain links TRBV7-8 with TRBJ2-3; 8 bases agree with TRBD2. Germline V lookup: CDR1 SGHVS, CDR2 FQNEAQ. Trimming removed 5 bases from V and 3 bases from J; junction bases left unmatched: 7. This CDR3 contains 15 residues. The CDR3 DNA sequence: TGTGCCAGCAGCCCAACTAGCGGATCAACAGATACGCAGTATTTT. Its translation: CASSPTSGSTDTQYF.

The rearrangement links TRBV6-1 to TRBJ2-7; D is possibly TRBD1 (5 bases). V shed 6 bases and J shed 2 bases, with 11 bases lying between them. The germline V gene has CDR1 MNHNS and CDR2 SASEGT. There are 13 residues in the CDR3. The CDR3 spells CASRSDSTYEQYF. The CDR3 DNA is TGTGCCAGCAGATCCGACAGTACCTACGAGCAGTACTTC.

This clone appeared a single time. The CDR3 protein is CASTLGTNQPQHF. DNA of the CDR3: TGTGCCAGCACTTTGGGGACTAATCAGCCCCAGCATTTT. The V and J genes are TRBV7-2 and TRBJ1-5; maybe TRBD1 (5 bases). CDR1 SGHTA and CDR2 FQGNSA come from the germline V gene. This CDR3 region has 13 residues. Trimming left V 7 bases short and J 4 bases short, with 11 bases between.

The DNA for the CDR3 is TGTGCCAGTAGTATGGTCGGTTTCGGAGAGACCCAGTACTTC. Its translation is CASSMVGFGETQYF. This chain connects TRBV19 to TRBJ2-5; D remains ambiguous. V dropped 3 bases and J dropped 4 bases, with 12 bases sitting between them. The CDR3 consists of 14 residues. Germline V gives CDR1 LNHDA, CDR2 SQIVND (reference sequence).

V and J are TRBV11-2 and TRBJ2-5; no clear D gene. Germline V gene sequence: CDR1 SGHAT, CDR2 FQNNGV. Trimming took 4 bases from V and 4 from J, leaving 4 bases between them. This CDR3 spans 11 amino acids. CDR3 bases: TGTGCCAGCAGCTCCACAGAGACCCAGTACTTC. Its protein is CASSSTETQYF.

This clone is labeled medium-sized. The V and J genes are TRBV7-8 and TRBJ1-5; tentatively, D is TRBD1 (6 bases). Germline CDR1 reads SGHVS; CDR2 reads FQNEAQ. The CDR3 sequence is 18 residues long. V was clipped by 5 bases and J by 1 base, with 21 bases between them. DNA of the CDR3: TGTGCCAGCAGCACAATAAATACAGGAAGGGGGAGCAATCAGCCCCAGCATTTT. Its translation is CASSTINTGRGSNQPQHF.

The chain is built from TRBV27 and TRBJ2-7, with D perhaps matching TRBD1 or TRBD2 (5 bases each). The CDR3 sequence is 15 residues long. V lost 5 bases, J lost 1 base, and 15 bases lay in between. Germline V gene lookup returns CDR1 MNHEY and CDR2 SMNVEV (reference sequence). For the CDR3, the DNA is TGTGCCAGCAGTCGCACCGGGACCAAATCCTACGAGCAGTACTTC. It encodes CASSRTGTKSYEQYF.

The CDR3 nucleotides read TGTGCCAGCAGCCAAGATGTCGGGGGTCGGATAGAGACCCAGTACTTC. Its protein is CASSQDVGGRIETQYF. The V call is TRBV4-2, the J call TRBJ2-5, with D tentatively TRBD2 (6 bases). Germline V gene lookup returns CDR1 LGHNA and CDR2 YNFKEQ. This CDR3 is 16 amino acids long. The germline V and J ends were trimmed by 0 bases and 4 bases, with 15 bases remaining between them.

The V and J genes are TRBV19 and TRBJ1-4; 9 bases agree with TRBD1. Germline-derived CDR1 and CDR2 are LNHDA and SQIVND (reference sequence). With 6 bases clipped from V and 6 bases from J, the junction kept 5 bases outside the gene matches. This CDR3 is 14 amino acids long. The CDR3 region is CASRDGTGYEKLFF. Here the CDR3 DNA reads TGTGCCAGTAGGGATGGGACAGGGTATGAAAAACTGTTTTTT.

The rearrangement links TRBV4-1 to TRBJ2-5; TRBD2 matches 10 bases. This CDR3 has 14 residues. The germline CDR1 and CDR2 sequences are MGHRA and YSYEKL. V shed 2 bases, J shed 4 bases, and the junction held 1 base outside the gene matches. The CDR3 spells CASSQLAGVETQYF. For the CDR3, the DNA is TGCGCCAGCAGCCAACTAGCGGGGGTAGAGACCCAGTACTTC.

The chain is built from TRBV5-1 and TRBJ1-2, with a weak D call TRBD1 (6 bases). In germline, CDR1 is SGHRS, CDR2 YFSETQ. The CDR3 runs 14 residues. Trimming cost V 2 bases and J 3 bases, with 11 bases left between them. CDR3 loop: CASSLNQGHYGYTF. The CDR3 DNA reads as TGCGCCAGCAGCTTAAACCAGGGGCACTATGGCTACACCTTC.

The chain carries TRBV2 and TRBJ2-5; D gene ambiguous. Trimming pared 11 bases from V and 4 bases from J, leaving 8 bases between. Germline values: CDR1 SNHLY, CDR2 FYNNEI. CDR3 length: 10 amino acids. The CDR3 loop is CASMSETQYF. As DNA, the CDR3 is TGTGCCTCCATGTCAGAGACCCAGTACTTC.

Only one count was recorded for this clone. The CDR3 reads CASSYEGARQETQYF. The DNA of the CDR3 is TGTGCCAGCAGTTACGAAGGGGCCCGCCAAGAGACCCAGTACTTC. The J gene is TRBJ2-5, the V gene TRBV28; maybe TRBD1 (5 bases). Trimming cost V 4 bases and J 1 base, with 13 bases left between them. This CDR3 comprises 15 residues. CDR1 is MDHEN and CDR2 is SYDVKM in the germline V gene.

The V gene is TRBV5-1, the J gene TRBJ2-3; D could derive from TRBD1 or TRBD2 (5 bases each). Germline CDR1 and CDR2: SGHRS and YFSETQ. The V gene lost 7 bases and the J gene lost 2 bases, with 17 bases spanning the gap. The CDR3 length is 15 residues. CDR3 residues: CASSARGANTDTQYF. The CDR3 bases are TGCGCCAGCTCTGCGCGAGGGGCCAACACAGATACGCAGTATTTT. The full variable domain, in which reference TRBV5-1 and TRBJ2-3 provide the parts outside the CDR3, is KAGVTQTPRYLIKTRGQQVTLSCSPISGHRSVSWYQQTPGQGLQFLFEYFSETQRNKGNFPGRFSGRQFSNSRSEMNVSTLELGDSALYLCASSARGANTDTQYFGPGTRLTVL.

The chain couples TRBV19 to TRBJ1-2; 7 nucleotides align to TRBD1. The ends lost 4 bases at V and 4 bases at J; junction bases unmatched: 3. Per germline, CDR1 LNHDA and CDR2 SQIVND (reference sequence). This CDR3 is 13 amino acids long. CDR3 bases: TGTGCCAGTAGTACACAGGGGTCCTATGGCTACACCTTC. It is translated as CASSTQGSYGYTF.